The next 21 T cell receptor beta chains were all read from a single sample in a study of T cells in Graves' hyperthyroidism and ophthalmopathy. TCR beta CDR3 regions were amplified from RNA. In the first-round RT-PCR of the TCR CDR3, the HTBI primer set was used. TCRdb itself ran the multiplex PCR reads through MiXCR, one entry per CDR3 protein. Of a few hundred thousand distinct CDR3 sequences detected, 15% to 20% appear once; the ten largest clones hold 40%. The sequencing sample was made of blood. The receptors were gathered from a man aged 18 to 29 with Graves' ophthalmopathy.

The sample holds one count of this clonotype. The chain joins TRBV4-1 to TRBJ2-7; D unclear. This CDR3 contains 13 residues. The germline V gene encodes CDR1 MGHRA and CDR2 YSYEKL. Trimming stripped 3 bases from V and 4 bases from J, with 10 bases between. CDR3 residues: CASSQGIRYEQYF. In DNA, the CDR3 is TGCGCCAGCAGCCAGGGAATCCGTTACGAGCAGTACTTC.

This clonotype came up a few times. The rearrangement joins TRBV7-2 to TRBJ1-1; 10 bases align to TRBD1. Trimming cost V 5 bases and J 5 bases; bases outside gene matches: 8. The length of the CDR3 is 15 residues. Germline V gives CDR1 SGHTA, CDR2 FQGNSA. The chain's CDR3 is CASSTRTGGLTEAFF. CDR3 nucleotide sequence: TGTGCCAGCAGCACCCGGACAGGGGGGTTGACTGAAGCTTTCTTT.

The rearrangement uses TRBV20-1 and TRBJ2-2; D is perhaps TRBD1 or TRBD2 (5 bases each). Germline CDR1 and CDR2: DFQATT and SNEGSKA (reference sequence). The CDR3 extends over 16 amino acids. V was pared by 0 bases and J by 5 bases, with 16 bases between. The DNA for the CDR3 is TGCAGTGCTAGAGATGGGGCACTAGGTTGGACCGGGGAGCTGTTTTTT. Translation gives CSARDGALGWTGELFF.

The chain employs TRBV5-1 and TRBJ1-2; 7 positions agree with TRBD1. CDR3 size: 14 residues. Germline V CDR1 and CDR2: SGHRS, YFSETQ. Trimming removed 0 bases from V and 6 bases from J; junction bases left unmatched: 5. CDR3: CASSLDTGVNGYTF. CDR3 nucleotide sequence: TGCGCCAGCAGCTTGGATACAGGGGTGAATGGCTACACCTTC.

This clonotype was seen only a few times. The gene calls are TRBV5-8 and TRBJ2-1, with D maybe TRBD2 (5 bases). This CDR3 spans 13 amino acids. Trimming removed 5 bases at V and 5 bases at J, with 11 bases between. Germline V gene sequence: CDR1 SGHTS, CDR2 YDEGEE. CDR3 coding DNA: TGTGCCAGCAGTTACGGGCGGGACAATGAGCAGTTCTTC. This translates into CASSYGRDNEQFF.

The chain is built from TRBV6-9 and TRBJ1-2; the D is unclear. Per germline, CDR1 MNHGY and CDR2 SVAAGI. V lost 3 bases to trimming and J lost 1 base, with 6 bases between them. There are 13 residues in the CDR3. CDR3 in amino acids: CASSYDNNYGYTF. The CDR3 coding sequence is TGTGCCAGCAGTTACGACAATAACTATGGCTACACCTTC.

This clonotype occurred many times. The chain is built from TRBV12-3 or TRBV12-4 and TRBJ2-7; no reliable D call. Trimming took 3 bases from V and 2 from J, leaving 8 bases between them. This CDR3 has 13 residues. The CDR3 nucleotides read TGTGCCAGCAGTTTCCCCAATGCCTACGAGCAGTACTTC. Translated, it gives CASSFPNAYEQYF.

This clonotype was seen at least ten times. The genes are TRBV3-1 and TRBJ1-5; possible D gene TRBD1, 6 bases. With 1 base removed from V and 2 bases from J, the gap between germline ends came to 12 bases. This CDR3 contains 16 residues. From germline, CDR1 is LGHDT and CDR2 YNNKEL (reference sequence). The CDR3 sequence is CASSQGRAGGNQPQHF. CDR3 bases: TGTGCCAGCAGCCAAGGCAGGGCAGGGGGCAATCAGCCCCAGCATTTT.

This clonotype occurred many times. This chain connects TRBV11-2 to TRBJ1-2; the match to TRBD1 covers 7 bases. Germline V gene data show CDR1 as SGHAT and CDR2 as FQNNGV. Trimming at V came to 0 bases and at J to 3 bases, leaving 10 bases not matched to a gene. The CDR3 totals 17 residues. The chain's CDR3 is CASSLDLGQPPDYGYTF. The CDR3 DNA reads as TGTGCCAGCAGCTTAGATTTGGGACAGCCGCCTGACTATGGCTACACCTTC. Looking up the rest from reference TRBV11-2 and TRBJ1-2 gives the full variable domain: EAGVAQSPRYKIIEKRQSVAFWCNPISGHATLYWYQQILGQGPKLLIQFQNNGVVDDSQLPKDRFSAERLKGVDSTLKIQPAKLEDSAVYLCASSLDLGQPPDYGYTFGSGTRLTVV.

In its sample, this clonotype was seen a few times. The V gene is TRBV5-1, the J gene TRBJ1-2, with TRBD1 matching 10 bases. CDR1 SGHRS and CDR2 YFSETQ come from the germline V gene. J lost 4 bases, V lost 4 bases, and 7 bases had no gene match. This CDR3 contains 15 residues. The CDR3 spells CASSPRDRGAYGYTF. CDR3 coding DNA: TGCGCCAGCAGCCCAAGGGACAGGGGAGCCTATGGCTACACCTTC.

This clonotype was found many times. The CDR3 region is CASSTPGGAGYNEQFF. CDR3 bases: TGTGCCAGCAGCACCCCAGGAGGGGCAGGCTACAATGAGCAGTTCTTC. J is TRBJ2-1 and V is TRBV11-1; tentative D call: TRBD2 (6 bases). There are 16 residues in the CDR3. Per germline, CDR1 SGHAT and CDR2 FQDESV (reference sequence). V dropped 5 bases and J dropped 3 bases, with 17 bases sitting between them.

This sequence joins TRBV3-1 and TRBJ2-2; D uncertain. V was shortened by 5 bases and J by 4 bases, with 17 bases between the two germline ends. Germline CDR1 and CDR2: LGHDT and YNNKEL (reference sequence). This CDR3 contains 16 residues. This CDR3 is CASSFRPAVGTGELFF. CDR3 bases: TGTGCCAGCAGCTTTCGGCCCGCCGTGGGCACCGGGGAGCTGTTTTTT.

This chain connects TRBV5-6 to TRBJ1-3, with 7 bases that match TRBD1. With 4 bases clipped from V and 2 bases from J, the junction kept 6 bases outside the gene matches. The CDR3 spans 15 residues. CDR1 and CDR2 (germline): SGHDT, YYEEEE. CDR3 sequence reads: CASSQFDRAGNTIYF. CDR3 DNA sequence: TGTGCCAGCAGCCAATTTGACAGGGCTGGAAACACCATATATTTT.

This clonotype was counted ten times or more. The rearrangement joins TRBV27 to TRBJ2-1; D unresolved. The ends were cut back, 5 bases at V and 2 bases at J, with 10 bases in the middle. Germline assignment: CDR1 MNHEY and CDR2 SMNVEV (reference sequence). The CDR3 has 14 residues. The chain's CDR3 is CASSNLVPYNEQFF. The CDR3 region has the DNA TGTGCCAGCAGTAATCTGGTCCCCTACAATGAGCAGTTCTTC.

V usage is TRBV6-1 and J usage is TRBJ2-7; D possibly matches TRBD1 or TRBD2 (5 bases each). The V gene lost 11 bases and the J gene lost 3 bases, with 17 bases spanning the gap. This CDR3 spans 13 amino acids. Per germline, CDR1 MNHNS and CDR2 SASEGT. CDR3 in amino acids: CAFKGRGVYEQYF. CDR3 nucleotides: TGTGCCTTTAAGGGACGAGGGGTCTACGAGCAGTACTTC.

This clonotype has a handful of counts. V usage is TRBV7-2 and J usage is TRBJ2-1; D remains ambiguous. The V gene lost 4 bases and the J gene lost 0 bases, with 10 bases spanning the gap. Germline V gene data show CDR1 as SGHTA and CDR2 as FQGNSA. This CDR3 is 15 amino acids long. This CDR3 is CASSSPGASYNEQFF. As DNA, the CDR3 is TGTGCCAGCAGCTCTCCGGGCGCCTCCTACAATGAGCAGTTCTTC.

The chain joins TRBV6-1 to TRBJ2-2, with unresolved D. The CDR3 is 14 residues long. CDR1 is MNHNS, CDR2 SASEGT, per germline. With 5 bases removed from V and 6 bases from J, the gap between germline ends came to 13 bases. The CDR3 sequence is CASSPDPASGELFF. DNA for the CDR3: TGTGCCAGCAGTCCGGACCCGGCCTCCGGGGAGCTGTTTTTT.

V and J are TRBV29-1 and TRBJ1-4; no definite D call. Germline CDR1 reads SQVTM; CDR2 reads ANQGSEA. V was pared by 1 base and J by 10 bases, with 10 bases between. CDR3 length: 12 residues. The CDR3 DNA reads TGCAGCGTTGAAGCTCACAGTGGAAAACTGTTTTTT. Translated: CSVEAHSGKLFF.

The chain joins TRBV12-3 or TRBV12-4 to TRBJ2-1; 13 positions agree with TRBD2. The CDR3 covers 17 residues. Trimming took 5 bases from V and 9 from J; bases not matched to a gene: 13. The DNA for the CDR3 is TGTGCCAGCAGTACACCTTCGACTAGCGGGGGGCGGGGTGAGCAGTTCTTC. Protein sequence: CASSTPSTSGGRGEQFF.

This clonotype was observed at least ten times. The chain combines TRBV18 with TRBJ1-5; no definite D call. CDR1 KGHSH and CDR2 LQKENI come from the germline V gene. CDR3 length: 16 amino acids. The V and J ends lost 4 bases and 0 bases respectively, with 13 bases between them. The chain's CDR3 is CASSLADGFSNQPQHF. The CDR3 DNA follows: TGTGCCAGCTCACTCGCCGACGGATTTAGCAATCAGCCCCAGCATTTT.

This clonotype occurred many times. The chain couples TRBV5-1 to TRBJ2-1; D is perhaps TRBD1 (6 bases). V gave up 5 bases and J gave up 5 bases, with 11 bases separating them. Per the germline V gene, CDR1 is SGHRS and CDR2 is YFSETQ. The CDR3 contains 13 residues. Written as DNA, the CDR3 is TGCGCCAGCAGGACAGGCCTCAACAATGAGCAGTTCTTC. Translated, it gives CASRTGLNNEQFF.